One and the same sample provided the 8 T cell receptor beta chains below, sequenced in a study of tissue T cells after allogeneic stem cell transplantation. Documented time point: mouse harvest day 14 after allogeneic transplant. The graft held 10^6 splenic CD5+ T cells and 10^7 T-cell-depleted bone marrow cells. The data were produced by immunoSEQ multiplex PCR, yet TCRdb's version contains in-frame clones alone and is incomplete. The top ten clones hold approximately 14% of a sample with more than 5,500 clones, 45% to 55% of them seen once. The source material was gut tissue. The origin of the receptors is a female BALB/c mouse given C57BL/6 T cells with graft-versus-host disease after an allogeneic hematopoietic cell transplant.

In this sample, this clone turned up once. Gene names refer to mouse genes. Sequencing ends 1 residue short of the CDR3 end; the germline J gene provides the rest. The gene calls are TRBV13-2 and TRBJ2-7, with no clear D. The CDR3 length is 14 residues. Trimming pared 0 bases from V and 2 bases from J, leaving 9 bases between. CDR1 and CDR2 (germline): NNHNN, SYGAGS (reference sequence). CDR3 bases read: TGTGCCAGCGGTGATGCTCCCCGGGCCTATGAACAGTAC. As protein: CASGDAPRAYEQY. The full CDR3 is CASGDAPRAYEQYF.

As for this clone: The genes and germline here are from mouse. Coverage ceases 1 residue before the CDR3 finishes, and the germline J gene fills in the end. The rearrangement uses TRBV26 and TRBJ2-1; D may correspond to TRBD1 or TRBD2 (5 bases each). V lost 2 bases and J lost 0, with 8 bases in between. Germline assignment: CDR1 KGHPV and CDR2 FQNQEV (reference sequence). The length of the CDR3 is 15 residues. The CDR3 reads CASSLGGYNYAEQFF. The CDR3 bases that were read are TGTGCCAGCAGTCTGGGGGGTTATAACTATGCTGAGCAGTTC.

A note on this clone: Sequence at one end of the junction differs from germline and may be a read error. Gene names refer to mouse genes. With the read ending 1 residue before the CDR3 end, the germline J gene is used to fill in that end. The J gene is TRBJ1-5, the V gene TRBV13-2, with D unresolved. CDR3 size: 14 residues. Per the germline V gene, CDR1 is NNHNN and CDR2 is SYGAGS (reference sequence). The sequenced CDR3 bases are TGTGCCAGCGGTGATAGATATAACAACCACGCTCCGCTT. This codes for CASGDRYNNHAPL. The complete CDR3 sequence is CASGDRYNNHAPLF.

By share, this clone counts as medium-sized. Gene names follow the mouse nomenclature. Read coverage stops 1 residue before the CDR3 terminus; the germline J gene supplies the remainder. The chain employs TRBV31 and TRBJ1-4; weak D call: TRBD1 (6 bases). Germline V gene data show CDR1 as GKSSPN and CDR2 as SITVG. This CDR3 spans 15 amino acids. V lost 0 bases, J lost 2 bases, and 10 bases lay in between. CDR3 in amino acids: CAWSLPTGSNERLFF. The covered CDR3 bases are TGTGCCTGGAGTCTACCGACAGGCTCCAACGAAAGATTATTT.

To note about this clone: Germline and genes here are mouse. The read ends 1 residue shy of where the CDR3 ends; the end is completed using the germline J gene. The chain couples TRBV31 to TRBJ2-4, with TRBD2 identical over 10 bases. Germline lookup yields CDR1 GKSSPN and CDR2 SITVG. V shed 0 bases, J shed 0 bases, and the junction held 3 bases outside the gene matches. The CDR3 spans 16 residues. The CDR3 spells CAWSLRTGGSQNTLYF. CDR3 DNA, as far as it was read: TGTGCCTGGAGTCTTAGGACTGGGGGTAGTCAAAACACCTTGTAC.

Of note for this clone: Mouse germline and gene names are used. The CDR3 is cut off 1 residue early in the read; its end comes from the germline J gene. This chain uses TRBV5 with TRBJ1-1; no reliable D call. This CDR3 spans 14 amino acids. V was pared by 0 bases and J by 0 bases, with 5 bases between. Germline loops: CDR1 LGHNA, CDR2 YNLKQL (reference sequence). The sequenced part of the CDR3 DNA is TGTGCCAGCAGCCAAGAACCCCAGAACACAGAAGTCTTC. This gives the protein CASSQEPQNTEVF. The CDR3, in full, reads CASSQEPQNTEVFF.

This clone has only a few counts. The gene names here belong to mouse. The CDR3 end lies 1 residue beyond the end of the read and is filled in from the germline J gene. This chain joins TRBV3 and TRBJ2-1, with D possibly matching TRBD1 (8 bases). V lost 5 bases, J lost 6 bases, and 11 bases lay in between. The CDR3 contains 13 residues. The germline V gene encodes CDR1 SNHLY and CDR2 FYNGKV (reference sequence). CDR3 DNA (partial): TGTGCCAGCAGCCACAGGGGGGCTGCTGAGCAGTTC. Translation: CASSHRGAAEQF. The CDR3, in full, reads CASSHRGAAEQFF.

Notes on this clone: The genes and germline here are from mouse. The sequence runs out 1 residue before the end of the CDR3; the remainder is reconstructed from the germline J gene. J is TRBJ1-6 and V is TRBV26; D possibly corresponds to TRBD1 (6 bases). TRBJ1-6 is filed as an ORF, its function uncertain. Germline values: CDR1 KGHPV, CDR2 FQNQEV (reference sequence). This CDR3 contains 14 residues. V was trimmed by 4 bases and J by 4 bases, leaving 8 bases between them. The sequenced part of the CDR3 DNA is TGTGCCAGCAGTCGGGACATATATAATTCGCCCCTCTAC. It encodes CASSRDIYNSPLY. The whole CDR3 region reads CASSRDIYNSPLYF.